This TCR beta chain is drawn from a study of OX40 agonist ivuxolimab in advanced cancers. Overall study context: Prior anti-PD-1, anti-PD-L1 or anti-CTLA-4 therapy did not bar entry, and about 38% had some.

With regard to this clone: Its antigen is still unknown.

The assay was immunoSEQ multiplex PCR, and TCRdb's table has in-frame clones only and misses some. The sample carries about 25,000 clones, around 86% recorded once. Overall study findings and caveats: Normalized T-cell clonal expansion was also low in a subset of nonresponders. Expanded clones were, on average, more numerous in CD8+ T cells than in CD4+.

The CDR3 is made up of 12 amino acids. V lost 3 bases, J lost 5 bases, and 11 bases lay in between. Germline CDR1 and CDR2: GTSNPN and SVGIG (reference sequence). Patients were ineligible given autoimmune disease history or systemic immunosuppression. The clonotype comes from an adult with an advanced solid tumor such as melanoma, head and neck, liver or kidney cancer. The chain couples TRBV30 to TRBJ2-7; D possibly corresponds to TRBD1 (7 bases). The sample was CD4+ or CD8+ T cells sorted from blood, taken in a trial of the OX40 agonist ivuxolimab. CDR3 sequence (DNA): TGTGCCTGGAGCGGGGGACAGAACGAGCAGTACTTC. It specifies CAWSGGQNEQYF. Based on the CDR3 plus reference TRBV30 and TRBJ2-7, the full variable domain is SQTIHQWPATLVQPVGSPLSLECTVEGTSNPNLYWYRQAAGRGLQLLFYSVGIGQISSEVPQNLSASRPQDRQFILSSKKLLLSDSGFYLCAWSGGQNEQYFGPGTRLTVT.